A selection of T cell receptor beta chains follows, all from one sample in a study of molecular identifiers for immune sequencing clone quantification. MiXCR was run by TCRdb on the PCR reads, yielding one entry per CDR3 protein. The table lists roughly 630,000 distinct CDR3 sequences, around 25% of them singletons. The sequenced material came from naive CD8+ T cells from blood, with Jurkat cell RNA spiked in. These receptors came from a human donor in good health. Some libraries in this study had Jurkat cell RNA spiked in. The CDR3 runs from the conserved cysteine through the conserved F or W. The D gene is left open where the match is weak. Expanded clones are given a class, and other clones once, few, many or no size at all.

abundance	len	v_gene	j_gene	d_gene	CDR3aa	CDR3nt
many	13	TRBV29-1	TRBJ2-1	NA	CSVEDMGYNEQFF	TGCAGCGTTGAAGATATGGGGTACAATGAGCAGTTCTTC
many	15	TRBV20-1	TRBJ2-7	NA	CSARAFSGASYEQYF	TGCAGTGCTAGGGCCTTTAGCGGAGCCTCCTACGAGCAGTACTTC
NA	14	TRBV29-1	TRBJ2-1	TRBD1	CSVTGTGGPNEQFF	TGCAGCGTAACCGGGACAGGGGGACCCAATGAGCAGTTCTTC
few	16	TRBV4-3	TRBJ2-2	NA	CASSQALTSVTGELFF	TGCGCCAGCAGCCAGGCCCTGACTAGTGTCACCGGGGAGCTGTTTTTT
few	14	TRBV6-5	TRBJ1-1	NA	CANSYADLNTEAFF	TGTGCCAACAGTTACGCCGACCTAAACACTGAAGCTTTCTTT
NA	16	TRBV5-6	TRBJ2-7	NA	CASSSSRGNTIYEQYF	TGTGCCAGCAGCTCCTCGAGGGGGAACACGATCTACGAGCAGTACTTC
many	18	TRBV20-1	TRBJ2-3	NA	CSASFAGNVILSTDTQYF	TGCAGTGCTAGTTTTGCGGGAAACGTAATACTTAGCACAGATACGCAGTATTTT
few	14	TRBV12-3/TRBV12-4	TRBJ1-3	NA	CASSIGPGRSTIYF	TGTGCCAGCAGCATTGGTCCAGGGCGAAGCACCATATATTTT
NA	16	TRBV7-3	TRBJ2-1	TRBD1	CASSPHGQVGYNEQFF	TGTGCCAGCAGCCCTCACGGACAGGTCGGGTACAATGAGCAGTTCTTC
few	15	TRBV6-5	TRBJ2-1	TRBD2	CASSYSGGNRYEQFF	TGTGCCAGCAGTTACTCCGGGGGGAATAGGTATGAGCAGTTCTTC
few	13	TRBV24-1	TRBJ1-5	NA	CATSDSAGKAQHF	TGTGCCACCAGTGATTCGGCAGGGAAAGCCCAGCATTTT
NA	12	TRBV7-9	TRBJ2-3	NA	CASSGDADTQYF	TGTGCCAGCAGCGGAGACGCAGATACGCAGTATTTT
NA	13	TRBV6-2/TRBV6-3	TRBJ2-7	NA	CASSFNRVYEQYF	TGTGCCAGCAGTTTTAACAGAGTCTACGAGCAGTACTTC
NA	16	TRBV20-1	TRBJ2-1	NA	CSARDPPGSYSHEQFF	TGCAGTGCTAGAGATCCCCCCGGGAGCTACTCCCATGAGCAGTTCTTC
NA	15	TRBV30	TRBJ2-2	NA	CAWAALGGENGELFF	TGTGCCTGGGCTGCACTGGGGGGAGAGAACGGGGAGCTGTTTTTT
once	13	TRBV27	TRBJ2-7	TRBD1	CASSLGQAYEKYF	TGTGCCAGCAGTTTAGGACAGGCCTACGAGAAGTACTTC
few	15	TRBV4-3	TRBJ1-4	NA	CASSPSLGLAEKLFF	TGCGCCAGCAGCCCTTCTTTGGGATTGGCTGAAAAACTGTTTTTT
few	16	TRBV12-3/TRBV12-4	TRBJ2-3	NA	CASSLDFRESGDTQYF	TGTGCCAGCAGTTTAGATTTCCGGGAGTCGGGAGATACGCAGTATTTT